Following are 5 T cell receptor beta chains from one sample sequenced in a study of T cell clonotyping in hematopoietic cell transplantation. Method: immunoSEQ multiplex PCR; TCRdb's copy keeps in-frame clones and lacks some. The repertoire holds more than 12,000 clones, with over 75% as singletons. The sample here was PBMCs, taken 100 days after allogeneic stem cell transplant. Receptor source: a male patient in his forties or fifties who had an allogeneic stem cell transplant from an unrelated donor, so T cells may come from the graft donor. Some clones in this sample may be carry-over from other donors' samples.

The chain is built from TRBV7-2 and TRBJ1-5, with D tentatively TRBD1 (5 bases). Between the trimmed V and J ends, which lost 0 bases and 7 bases, there was a span of 13 bases. CDR3 length: 15 amino acids. Germline V gene lookup returns CDR1 SGHTA and CDR2 FQGNSA. CDR3 sequence: CASSLAGARKQPQHF. CDR3 in DNA: TGTGCCAGCAGCTTAGCAGGGGCGAGGAAGCAGCCCCAGCATTTT. Filled out from reference TRBV7-2 and TRBJ1-5, the complete variable domain reads GAGVSQSPSNKVTEKGKDVELRCDPISGHTALYWYRQSLGQGLEFLIYFQGNSAPDKSGLPSDRFSAERTGGSVSTLTIQRTQQEDSAVYLCASSLAGARKQPQHFGDGTRLSIL.

This clone appeared a single time. The V gene is TRBV6-5, the J gene TRBJ2-1; 7 nucleotides line up with TRBD2. The CDR3 is 11 amino acids. Trimming removed 6 bases from V and 12 bases from J; junction bases left unmatched: 5. Germline V gives CDR1 MNHEY, CDR2 SVGAGI. Here the CDR3 reads CASSHSGGQFF. DNA for the CDR3: TGTGCCAGCAGCCACTCGGGGGGGCAGTTCTTC.

CDR3 bases: TGTGCCTGGAGTTTTTACGGGACAGAACTAAATTCACCCCTCCACTTT. Residues: CAWSFYGTELNSPLHF. This chain uses TRBV30 with TRBJ1-6; the match to TRBD1 covers 7 bases. Trimming took 2 bases from V and 7 from J; bases not matched to a gene: 11. The CDR3 extends over 16 amino acids. Germline loops: CDR1 GTSNPN, CDR2 SVGIG (reference sequence).

The J gene is TRBJ2-7, the V gene TRBV15; D is possibly TRBD2 (6 bases). The CDR3 length is 19 residues. The V end was cut by 0 bases, the J end by 3 bases, with 24 bases between. The germline CDR1 and CDR2 sequences are LNHNV and YYDKDF (reference sequence). The DNA for the CDR3 is TGTGCCACCAGCAGAGATCTCAGGGCCAGCGGGCTTCAAAACTACGAGCAGTACTTC. Amino acids: CATSRDLRASGLQNYEQYF.

V usage is TRBV6-1 and J usage is TRBJ1-1; D gene ambiguous. The germline gives CDR1 MNHNS, CDR2 SASEGT. Trimming removed 8 bases at V and 0 bases at J, with 10 bases between. The CDR3 has 13 amino acids. The CDR3 region is CASSTEMNTEAFF. CDR3 sequence (DNA): TGTGCCAGCTCTACAGAAATGAACACTGAAGCTTTCTTT.